These 2 T cell receptor beta chains originate from one sample sequenced in a study of control samples from healthy donors and cancer patients. Only in-frame clones appear in the TCRdb table, and some are missing; sequencing was by immunoSEQ multiplex PCR. The sample lists roughly 130,000 clones; about 85% were seen once. Sequencing used blood. The origin of the receptors is a woman younger than 45 in good health.

This clone has a single count. Here the CDR3 DNA reads TGTGCCAGGTGTCCCTCCCGGGGCGCTCGTGACGAAAAACTGTTTTTT. It encodes CARCPSRGARDEKLFF. J is TRBJ1-4 and V is TRBV27; D is perhaps TRBD1 (5 bases). Looked up from germline, CDR1 is MNHEY and CDR2 is SMNVEV (reference sequence). V gave up 9 bases and J gave up 8 bases, with 25 bases separating them. This CDR3 comprises 16 residues.

CDR3 DNA sequence: TGTGCCATCAGTGAGTCTGGTATGACAGGGTTAGATACGCAGTATTTT. Translation: CAISESGMTGLDTQYF. The gene calls are TRBV10-3 and TRBJ2-3; TRBD1 matches 7 bases. This CDR3 is built from 16 residues. V trimming: 0 bases; J trimming: 5 bases; junction bases outside the gene matches: 8. Germline V lookup: CDR1 ENHRY, CDR2 SYGVKD.